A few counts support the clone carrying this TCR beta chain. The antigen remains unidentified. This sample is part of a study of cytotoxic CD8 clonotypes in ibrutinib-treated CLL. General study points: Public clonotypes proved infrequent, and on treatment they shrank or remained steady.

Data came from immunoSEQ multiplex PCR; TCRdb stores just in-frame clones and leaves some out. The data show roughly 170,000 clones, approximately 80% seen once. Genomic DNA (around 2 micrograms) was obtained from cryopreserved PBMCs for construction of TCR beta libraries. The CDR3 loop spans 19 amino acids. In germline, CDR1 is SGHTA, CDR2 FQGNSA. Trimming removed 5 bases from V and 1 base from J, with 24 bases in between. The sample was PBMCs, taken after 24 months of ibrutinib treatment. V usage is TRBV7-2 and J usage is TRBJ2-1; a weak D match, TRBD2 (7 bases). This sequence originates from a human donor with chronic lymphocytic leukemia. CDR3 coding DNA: TGTGCCAGCAGCAAAAACTTACTCCGGGGGGCCATATCCTACAATGAGCAGTTCTTC. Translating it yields CASSKNLLRGAISYNEQFF.